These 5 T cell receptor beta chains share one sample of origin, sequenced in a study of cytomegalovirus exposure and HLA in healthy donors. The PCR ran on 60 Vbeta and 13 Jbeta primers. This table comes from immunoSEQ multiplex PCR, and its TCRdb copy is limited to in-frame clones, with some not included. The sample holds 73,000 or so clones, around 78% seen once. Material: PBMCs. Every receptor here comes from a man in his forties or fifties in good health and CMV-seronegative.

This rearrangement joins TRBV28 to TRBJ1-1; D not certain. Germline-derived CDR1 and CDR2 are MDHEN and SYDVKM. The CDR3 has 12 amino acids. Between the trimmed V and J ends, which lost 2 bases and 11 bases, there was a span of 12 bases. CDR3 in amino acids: CASSLPVLPAFF. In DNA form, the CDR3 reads TGTGCCAGCAGTTTACCAGTCCTTCCCGCTTTCTTT.

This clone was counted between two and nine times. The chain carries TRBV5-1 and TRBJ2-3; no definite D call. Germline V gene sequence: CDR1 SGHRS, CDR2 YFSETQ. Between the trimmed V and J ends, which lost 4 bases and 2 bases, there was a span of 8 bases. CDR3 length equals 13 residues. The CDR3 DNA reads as TGCGCCAGCAGCACCACTAACACAGATACGCAGTATTTT. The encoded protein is CASSTTNTDTQYF.

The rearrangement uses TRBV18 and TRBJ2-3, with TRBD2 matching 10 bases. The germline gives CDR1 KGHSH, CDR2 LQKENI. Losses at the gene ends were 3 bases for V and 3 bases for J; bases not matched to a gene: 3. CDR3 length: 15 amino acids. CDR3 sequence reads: CASSPVSGRTDTQYF. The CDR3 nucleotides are TGTGCCAGCTCACCTGTTAGCGGGAGGACAGATACGCAGTATTTT.

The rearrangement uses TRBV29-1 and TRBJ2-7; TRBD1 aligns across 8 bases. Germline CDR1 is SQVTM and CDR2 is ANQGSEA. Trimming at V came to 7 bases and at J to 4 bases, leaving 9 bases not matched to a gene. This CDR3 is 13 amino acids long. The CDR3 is CSAMTGVGYEQYF. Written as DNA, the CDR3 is TGCAGCGCCATGACAGGGGTAGGGTACGAGCAGTACTTC.

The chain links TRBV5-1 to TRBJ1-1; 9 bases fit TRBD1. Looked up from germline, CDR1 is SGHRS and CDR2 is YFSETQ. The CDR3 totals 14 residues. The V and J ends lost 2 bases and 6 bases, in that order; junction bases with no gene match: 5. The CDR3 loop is CASSFGQGISEAFF. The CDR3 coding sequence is TGCGCCAGCAGCTTTGGACAGGGGATCTCTGAAGCTTTCTTT.